These T cell receptor beta chains were read from a single sample in a study of T-cell memory formation after mild COVID-19. TCRdb fed the 5' RACE reads into MiXCR, producing one record per CDR3 protein. This repertoire shows about 49,000 distinct CDR3 sequences, 27% found once; its top ten account for about 41%. The sequenced sample consisted of PBMCs or a T cell subset sorted from them (not recorded which). These receptors were taken from a man between 18 and 35 years old who had mild COVID-19 (a few samples of this study predate the infection). Cell type and time point are not known. Both conserved end residues are part of each CDR3. D genes are given only for firm matches. Clone size appears in some rows only: once, few, many, or a class for an expanded clone.

DNA: TGTGCCAGCAGTGAGACAGGGGCAACTAACTATGGCTACACCTTC; CDR3: CASSETGATNYGYTF; size: medium-sized; D: TRBD1; V: TRBV6-1; J: TRBJ1-2
DNA: TGTGCCAGCAACAAGCGGGGGGACACAGATACGCAGTATTTT; CDR3: CASNKRGDTDTQYF; size: -; D: TRBD2; V: TRBV9; J: TRBJ2-3
DNA: TGCGCCAGCAGCCAAGATGGGCGGGGGGGCGTCTACAATGAGCAGTTCTTC; CDR3: CASSQDGRGGVYNEQFF; size: many; D: TRBD2; V: TRBV4-3; J: TRBJ2-1
DNA: TGCGCCAGCAGCCAAGATTTCGGACAAGAGACCCAGTACTTC; CDR3: CASSQDFGQETQYF; size: many; D: -; V: TRBV4-3; J: TRBJ2-5
DNA: TGTGCCAGCAGCGACAGAAATCAGCCCCAGCATTTT; CDR3: CASSDRNQPQHF; size: -; D: -; V: TRBV7-9; J: TRBJ1-5
DNA: TGTGCCAGCAGCCAAGGTTCGCCCCCCACAGATACGCAGTATTTT; CDR3: CASSQGSPPTDTQYF; size: -; D: -; V: TRBV4-2; J: TRBJ2-3
DNA: TGTGCCAGCAGCTCCGAAGGTCCGTTCTCCTACAATGAGCAGTTCTTC; CDR3: CASSSEGPFSYNEQFF; size: -; D: -; V: TRBV5-4; J: TRBJ2-1
DNA: TGCGCCAGCAGCCATGGGGGGGTCGAGTTCTTC; CDR3: CASSHGGVEFF; size: many; D: TRBD2; V: TRBV4-1; J: TRBJ2-1
DNA: TGCGCCAGCAGCCAAGATCGAGGTCGCGGGAGTGGAAACACCATATATTTT; CDR3: CASSQDRGRGSGNTIYF; size: few; D: -; V: TRBV4-3; J: TRBJ1-3
DNA: TGTGCCAGCAGTTTACGCCTAAGCACAGATACGCAGTATTTT; CDR3: CASSLRLSTDTQYF; size: -; D: -; V: TRBV12-3/TRBV12-4; J: TRBJ2-3
DNA: TGCGCCAGCAGCCAAGATTACGCGGATTATAATTCACCCCTCCACTTT; CDR3: CASSQDYADYNSPLHF; size: few; D: -; V: TRBV4-3; J: TRBJ1-6
DNA: TGCGCCAGCAGCTTGGAGGGCCAAATCTCCGTCCAAGAGACCCAGTACTTC; CDR3: CASSLEGQISVQETQYF; size: -; D: -; V: TRBV5-1; J: TRBJ2-5
DNA: TGTGCCAGCAGCTTAGTTTCATCCGGGGAGCTGTTTTTT; CDR3: CASSLVSSGELFF; size: -; D: -; V: TRBV7-8; J: TRBJ2-2
DNA: TGTGCCAGCAGCTCGACTAGTTCCGAGCAGTACTTC; CDR3: CASSSTSSEQYF; size: -; D: -; V: TRBV5-6; J: TRBJ2-7
DNA: TGCAGTGCCGAGCGGGGAGCTACAGATACGCAGTATTTT; CDR3: CSAERGATDTQYF; size: many; D: TRBD2; V: TRBV20-1; J: TRBJ2-3
DNA: TGTGCCACCTCCCTCGGGGGGACTAGCATTCATACGCAGTATTTT; CDR3: CATSLGGTSIHTQYF; size: -; D: TRBD2; V: TRBV5-6; J: TRBJ2-3
DNA: TGCGCCAGCAGCCAAGTCATACGGGACGAGCAGTTCTTC; CDR3: CASSQVIRDEQFF; size: few; D: -; V: TRBV4-1; J: TRBJ2-1
DNA: TGCGCCAGCAGCGGGAGAGTCTCTGGGGCCAACGTCCTGACTTTC; CDR3: CASSGRVSGANVLTF; size: -; D: -; V: TRBV5-1; J: TRBJ2-6
DNA: TGTGCCAGCAGCTTAGCGCGTACTAGCGGGGGCGATGAGCAGTTCTTC; CDR3: CASSLARTSGGDEQFF; size: few; D: TRBD2; V: TRBV7-6; J: TRBJ2-1
DNA: TGTGCCACCGAGACAGTCAAGCCCGGGGAGCTGTTTTTT; CDR3: CATETVKPGELFF; size: -; D: -; V: TRBV2; J: TRBJ2-2
DNA: TGCAGCGTTGAGCCTGAAGGGACAGGGGAAGAGACCCAGTACTTC; CDR3: CSVEPEGTGEETQYF; size: few; D: TRBD1; V: TRBV29-1; J: TRBJ2-5
DNA: TGTGCCTGGACCGGAGAGGGGGTTAACTATGGCTACACCTTC; CDR3: CAWTGEGVNYGYTF; size: -; D: -; V: TRBV30; J: TRBJ1-2
DNA: TGTGCCAGCAGCTTGGCAGGGCCAGCCAAAAACATTCAGTACTTC; CDR3: CASSLAGPAKNIQYF; size: few; D: -; V: TRBV5-4; J: TRBJ2-4
DNA: TGTGCCAGCAGCTTACGGGGACAGGGCATAATGAACACTGAAGCTTTCTTT; CDR3: CASSLRGQGIMNTEAFF; size: -; D: TRBD1; V: TRBV7-2; J: TRBJ1-1
DNA: TGCGCCAGCAGCCAAGATGAAGTAAACACTGAAGCTTTCTTT; CDR3: CASSQDEVNTEAFF; size: -; D: -; V: TRBV4-1; J: TRBJ1-1
DNA: TGCGCCAGCAGCCAAGAAGTTGCCGGGGTTCAGAACGAGCAGTACTTC; CDR3: CASSQEVAGVQNEQYF; size: -; D: -; V: TRBV4-3; J: TRBJ2-7
DNA: TGTGCCAGCAGCCAAGACCGGACTAGCGGGGGTTGGAGTTCGTTCTTC; CDR3: CASSQDRTSGGWSSFF; size: few; D: TRBD2; V: TRBV3-1; J: TRBJ2-1
DNA: TGTGCCAGCAGTTACGCCGAACCCCCCGAGCAGTTCTTC; CDR3: CASSYAEPPEQFF; size: -; D: -; V: TRBV6-5; J: TRBJ2-1
DNA: TGTGCCAGCAGTCAGAGGAGCTCCTACGAGCAGTACTTC; CDR3: CASSQRSSYEQYF; size: -; D: -; V: TRBV6-5; J: TRBJ2-7
DNA: TGCGCCAGCAGCTTGAGAATAGGAACCTACGAGCAGTACTTC; CDR3: CASSLRIGTYEQYF; size: few; D: -; V: TRBV5-1; J: TRBJ2-7
DNA: TGTGCCAGCAGTGAATGGGGGACTAGGCGTAGCACAGATACGCAGTATTTT; CDR3: CASSEWGTRRSTDTQYF; size: -; D: TRBD2; V: TRBV25-1; J: TRBJ2-3
DNA: TGTGCCATCAGTGCAGGGACTAATTCACCCCTCCACTTT; CDR3: CAISAGTNSPLHF; size: few; D: -; V: TRBV10-3; J: TRBJ1-6
DNA: TGTGCCAGCAGCGAAGACCAGGGGCTTCCCTACAATGAGCAGTTCTTC; CDR3: CASSEDQGLPYNEQFF; size: few; D: -; V: TRBV6-2/TRBV6-3; J: TRBJ2-1
DNA: TGTGCCAGCAGTGTTTTTAGCACAGATACGCAGTATTTT; CDR3: CASSVFSTDTQYF; size: -; D: -; V: TRBV6-5; J: TRBJ2-3
DNA: TGTGCCAGCCGAAGGCGGGGCGTTAATAGGGAGACCCAGTACTTC; CDR3: CASRRRGVNRETQYF; size: -; D: -; V: TRBV27; J: TRBJ2-5
DNA: TGCGCCAGCAGCCAAGTATCGGGGTTTGGGCGGGAGCAGTTCTTC; CDR3: CASSQVSGFGREQFF; size: few; D: -; V: TRBV4-1; J: TRBJ2-1
DNA: TGTGCCAGCAGCCCGGGACTAGCGGGCTACAATGAGCAGTTCTTC; CDR3: CASSPGLAGYNEQFF; size: -; D: TRBD2; V: TRBV3-1; J: TRBJ2-1
DNA: TGTGCCAGCAGTTACTCGGTCGGATTCTACGAGCAGTACTTC; CDR3: CASSYSVGFYEQYF; size: -; D: -; V: TRBV6-2/TRBV6-3; J: TRBJ2-7
DNA: TGCAGTGCTCTGAGTACAGAACTCACCGGGGAGCTGTTTTTT; CDR3: CSALSTELTGELFF; size: -; D: -; V: TRBV20-1; J: TRBJ2-2
DNA: TGTGCCAGCAGTGAATATATTCGTCAGGGGGAGACCCAGTACTTC; CDR3: CASSEYIRQGETQYF; size: -; D: -; V: TRBV25-1; J: TRBJ2-5
DNA: TGCGCCAGCAGCCTAGAATCAGGAGGAAAACTGTTTTTT; CDR3: CASSLESGGKLFF; size: few; D: -; V: TRBV4-1; J: TRBJ1-4
DNA: TGCGCCAGCAGCTTAGCAGAATCCTACGAGCAGTACTTC; CDR3: CASSLAESYEQYF; size: few; D: -; V: TRBV5-1; J: TRBJ2-7
DNA: TGCGCCAGCAGCCAACCGGACAGACTGAGCACTGAAGCTTTCTTT; CDR3: CASSQPDRLSTEAFF; size: few; D: -; V: TRBV4-1; J: TRBJ1-1
DNA: TGTGCCAGCAGTGAGCTAGACATTCGCACAGATACGCAGTATTTT; CDR3: CASSELDIRTDTQYF; size: -; D: -; V: TRBV6-1; J: TRBJ2-3
DNA: TGTGCCAGCAGCTCCCTTGCGGGGGGGCCAGGTGAGCAGTTCTTC; CDR3: CASSSLAGGPGEQFF; size: many; D: TRBD2; V: TRBV7-9; J: TRBJ2-1
DNA: TGCAGCGTTGGGCCCCGACGAGATGGCTACACCTTC; CDR3: CSVGPRRDGYTF; size: few; D: -; V: TRBV29-1; J: TRBJ1-2
DNA: TGTGCCAGCAGCCCCGGGACAGGGAAGCCCCAGCATTTT; CDR3: CASSPGTGKPQHF; size: -; D: TRBD1; V: TRBV9; J: TRBJ1-5